The next 5 T cell receptor beta chains were all read from a single sample in a study of tissue T cells after allogeneic stem cell transplantation. Clones were sequenced by immunoSEQ multiplex PCR, and TCRdb holds only the in-frame ones, with some missing. The sample includes over 4,500 clones, approximately 70% of them seen just once. The starting material was tissue from the colon, obtained at autopsy. These receptors originate from an older female donor with lung cancer.

This clone turned up a few times. The chain employs TRBV7-8 and TRBJ1-6; the match to TRBD1 covers 9 bases. The CDR3 runs to 14 residues. The germline gives CDR1 SGHVS, CDR2 FQNEAQ. The ends lost 1 base at V and 10 bases at J; junction bases unmatched: 2. DNA of the CDR3: TGTGCCAGCAGCTTAGGACAGGGGGTATCACCCCTCCACTTT. Residues: CASSLGQGVSPLHF.

V gene TRBV3-1 (or the pseudogene TRBV3-2) combines with J gene TRBJ2-1, with 13 positions matching TRBD2. CDR3 size: 14 residues. Germline values: CDR1 LGHDT, CDR2 YNNKEL (reference sequence). J lost 9 bases, V lost 3 bases, and 2 bases had no gene match. This CDR3 reads CASSQTSGRFEQFF. CDR3 nucleotides: TGTGCCAGCAGCCAGACTAGCGGGAGGTTTGAGCAGTTCTTC.

This clone was recorded a few times. The rearrangement uses TRBV24-1 and TRBJ1-1, with no clear D. CDR1 is KGHDR and CDR2 is SFDVKD in the germline V gene. The CDR3 length is 11 residues. Trimming cost V 0 bases and J 12 bases, with 7 bases left between them. CDR3 nucleotides: TGTGCCACCAGTGATTTGCTCCTGACTTTCTTT. As protein: CATSDLLLTFF.

The CDR3 nucleotides read TGTGCCAGCGTCGGACAGGGTTGGAACAATGAGCAGTTCTTC. This sequence encodes CASVGQGWNNEQFF. This chain connects TRBV2 to TRBJ2-1, with TRBD1 identical over 8 bases. Germline V lookup: CDR1 SNHLY, CDR2 FYNNEI. The junction had 8 bases not matched to a gene; V was cut back by 8 bases and J by 5 bases. The CDR3 has 14 residues.

The chain links TRBV18 to TRBJ1-1, with 10 bases lining up with TRBD1. Germline V gene data show CDR1 as KGHSH and CDR2 as LQKENI. This CDR3 is built from 15 residues. After removal of 2 bases from V and 5 bases from J, the junction contained 5 bases not matched to a gene. CDR3 sequence: CASSPGTGVRTEAFF. The CDR3 DNA follows: TGTGCCAGCTCACCAGGGACAGGGGTGAGGACTGAAGCTTTCTTT.